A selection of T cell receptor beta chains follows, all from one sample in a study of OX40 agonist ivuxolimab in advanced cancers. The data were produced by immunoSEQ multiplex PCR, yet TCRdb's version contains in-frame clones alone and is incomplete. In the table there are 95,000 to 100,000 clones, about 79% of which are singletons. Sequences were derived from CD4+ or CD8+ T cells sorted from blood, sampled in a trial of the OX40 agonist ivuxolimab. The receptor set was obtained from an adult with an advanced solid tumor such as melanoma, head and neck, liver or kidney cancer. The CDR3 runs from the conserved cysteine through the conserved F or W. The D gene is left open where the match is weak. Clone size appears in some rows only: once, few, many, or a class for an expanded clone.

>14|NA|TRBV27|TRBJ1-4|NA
TGTGCCAGCAGTTTGTTCGGCCTTGGGGAAAAACTGTTTTTT
CASSLFGLGEKLFF
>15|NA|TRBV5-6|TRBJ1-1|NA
TGTGCCAGCAGCTCCCTCCTACAGGGGAACACTGAAGCTTTCTTT
CASSSLLQGNTEAFF
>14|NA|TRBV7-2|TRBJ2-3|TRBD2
TGTGCCAGCAGCTCCACGGGGGGGCTAGATACGCAGTATTTT
CASSSTGGLDTQYF
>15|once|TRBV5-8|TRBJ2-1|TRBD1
TGTGCCAGCAGCCTCGACAGGGGGGGCTACAATGAGCAGTTCTTC
CASSLDRGGYNEQFF
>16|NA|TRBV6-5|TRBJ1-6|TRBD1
TGTGCCAGCAGTTACTCGATTCAGGGGGCGAATTCACCCCTCCACTTT
CASSYSIQGANSPLHF
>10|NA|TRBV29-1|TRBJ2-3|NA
TGCAGCGTTGGAGAGGCTACGCAGTATTTT
CSVGEATQYF
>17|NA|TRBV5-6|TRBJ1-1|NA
TGTGCCAGCAGCTTGAGGACAGCCCTAGTCGGTGACACTGAAGCTTTCTTT
CASSLRTALVGDTEAFF
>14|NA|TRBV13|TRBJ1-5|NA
TGTGCCAGCAGCTTAGGGGCGGGCAATCAGCCCCAGCATTTT
CASSLGAGNQPQHF
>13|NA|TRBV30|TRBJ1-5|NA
TGTGCCTGGGGTGGGGGTCCCAATCAGCCCCAGCATTTT
CAWGGGPNQPQHF
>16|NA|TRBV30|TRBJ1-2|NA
TGTGCCTGGAGGAATGGGGGGGGCGGGAAGGGGTATGGCTACACCTTC
CAWRNGGGGKGYGYTF
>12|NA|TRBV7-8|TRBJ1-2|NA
TGTGCCAGCAGCGACAGGAATCGGGGCTACACCTTC
CASSDRNRGYTF
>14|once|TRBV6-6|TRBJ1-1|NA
TGTGCCAGCAGTTCCGGACAGATGAACACTGAAGCTTTCTTT
CASSSGQMNTEAFF
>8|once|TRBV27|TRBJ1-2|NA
TGTGCGCACTATGGCTACACCTTC
CAHYGYTF
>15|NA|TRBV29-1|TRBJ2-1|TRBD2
TGCAGCGTAGCCAGGCGTCGGACTAGCTTGAATGAGCAGTTCTTC
CSVARRRTSLNEQFF
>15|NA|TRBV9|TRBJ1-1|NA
TGTGCCAGCGGGCAGGGCGATTTATTTGGCACTGAAGCTTTCTTT
CASGQGDLFGTEAFF
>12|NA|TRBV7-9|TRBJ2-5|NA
TGTGCCAGCAGCTCGGTAGGAGAGACCCAGTACTTC
CASSSVGETQYF
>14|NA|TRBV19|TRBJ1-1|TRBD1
TGTGCCAGTAGTCAGGGGGATATCAACACTGAAGCTTTCTTT
CASSQGDINTEAFF
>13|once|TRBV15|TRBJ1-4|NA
TGTGCCACCAGCGGAGGACTTGTTGAAAAACTGTTTTTT
CATSGGLVEKLFF
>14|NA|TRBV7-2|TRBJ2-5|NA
TGTGCCAGCAGCTTACGTGGCGTAGGAGAGACCCAGTACTTC
CASSLRGVGETQYF
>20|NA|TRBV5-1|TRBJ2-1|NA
TGCGCCAGCAGCTTGGAGGCCAGGCAATGGATAAGGAGCTCCTACAATGAGCAGTTCTTC
CASSLEARQWIRSSYNEQFF
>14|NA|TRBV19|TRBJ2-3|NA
TGTGCCAGTAGTATTGGCCTCAGCACAGATACGCAGTATTTT
CASSIGLSTDTQYF
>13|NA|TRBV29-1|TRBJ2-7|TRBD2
TGCAGCGTTGACGCTAGCGGGGGGGGCGAGCAGTACTTC
CSVDASGGGEQYF
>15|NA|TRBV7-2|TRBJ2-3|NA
TGTGCCAGCAGCACAGGGCTCTCTGGCACAGATACGCAGTATTTT
CASSTGLSGTDTQYF
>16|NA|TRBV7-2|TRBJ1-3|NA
TGTGCCAGCAGCTTATTACGGGCCAGTACTGGAAACACCATATATTTT
CASSLLRASTGNTIYF
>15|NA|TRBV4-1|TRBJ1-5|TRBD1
TGCGCCAGCAGCCAAGGGACAGGGGGCAATCAGCCCCAGCATTTT
CASSQGTGGNQPQHF
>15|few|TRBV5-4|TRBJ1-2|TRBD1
TGTGCCAGCACCTCTGGGGAAGGGGGCGTTGGTGGCTACACCTTC
CASTSGEGGVGGYTF
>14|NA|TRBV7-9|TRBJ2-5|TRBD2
TGTGCCAGCAGCTCGACTAGCGGGAAAGAGACCCAGTACTTC
CASSSTSGKETQYF
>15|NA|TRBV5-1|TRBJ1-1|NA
TGCGCCAGCAGCTTGGAATTGGAACTGAACACTGAAGCTTTCTTT
CASSLELELNTEAFF
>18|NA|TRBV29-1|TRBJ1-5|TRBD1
TGCAGCGTCTACCTTACAACCGGACAGGGTTGGAGCAATCAGCCCCAGCATTTT
CSVYLTTGQGWSNQPQHF
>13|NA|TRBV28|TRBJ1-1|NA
TGTGCCAGCAGGCAGGGGATAGGCACTGAAGCTTTCTTT
CASRQGIGTEAFF
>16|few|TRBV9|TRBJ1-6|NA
TGTGCCAGCAGCGCACTAATGGACAGCAATAATTCACCCCTCCACTTT
CASSALMDSNNSPLHF
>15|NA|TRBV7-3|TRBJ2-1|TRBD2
TGTGCCAGCAGCAAAACCGGGACTAGTTTAGATGAGCAGTTCTTC
CASSKTGTSLDEQFF
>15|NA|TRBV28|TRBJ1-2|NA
TGTGCCAGCAGTTTAGGGCAGACTCTCAACTATGGCTACACCTTC
CASSLGQTLNYGYTF
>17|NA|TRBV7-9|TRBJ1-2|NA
TGTGCCAGCAGCTTATCGGCTGAACGGTATCCTAACTATGGCTACACCTTC
CASSLSAERYPNYGYTF
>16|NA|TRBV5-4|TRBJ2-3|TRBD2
TGTGCCAGCAGCTTACCGGGACTAGCGGGAGCAGATACGCAGTATTTT
CASSLPGLAGADTQYF
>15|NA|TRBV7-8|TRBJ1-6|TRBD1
TGTGCCAGCAGCCTGCGACAGGGGTATAATTCACCCCTCCACTTT
CASSLRQGYNSPLHF
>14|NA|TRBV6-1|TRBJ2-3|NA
TGTGCCAGCAGTGAAGCGCCTGGTCCGGGTACGCAGTATTTT
CASSEAPGPGTQYF
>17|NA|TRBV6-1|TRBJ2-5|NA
TGTGCCAGCAGTGAACCCTTGAGGGTAAGGGGTCAAGAGACCCAGTACTTC
CASSEPLRVRGQETQYF
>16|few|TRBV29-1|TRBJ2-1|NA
TGCAGCGTTGAATCCCGCAAGATCCCCCCCCGGGGTGAGCAGTTCTTC
CSVESRKIPPRGEQFF
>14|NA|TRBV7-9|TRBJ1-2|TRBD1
TGTGCCAGCAGTCGGACAGGGCACCTCTATGGCTACACCTTC
CASSRTGHLYGYTF
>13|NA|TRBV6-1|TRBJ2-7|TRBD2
TGTGCCAGTAAGGTAGCGGGAGGGTACGAGCAGTACTTC
CASKVAGGYEQYF
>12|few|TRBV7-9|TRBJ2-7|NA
TGTGCCAGCAGCCCCATGTCCTACGAGCAGTACTTC
CASSPMSYEQYF
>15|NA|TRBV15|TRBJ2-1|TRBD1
TGTGCCACCAGCAGACAGGGACAGACCTACAATGAGCAGTTCTTC
CATSRQGQTYNEQFF
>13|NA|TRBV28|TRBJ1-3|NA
TGTGCCAGCAGTCCCACCCAAACAAGGACCATATATTTT
CASSPTQTRTIYF
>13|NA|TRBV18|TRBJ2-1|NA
TGTGCCAGCTCATTGGAGCTATACAATGAGCAGTTCTTC
CASSLELYNEQFF
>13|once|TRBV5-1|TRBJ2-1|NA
TGCGCCAGCAGCTTGGGTTTGAACAATGAGCAGTTCTTC
CASSLGLNNEQFF
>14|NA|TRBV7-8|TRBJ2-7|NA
TGTGCCAGCAGCTTAGCAGGGCAGGGCTACGAGCAGTACTTC
CASSLAGQGYEQYF
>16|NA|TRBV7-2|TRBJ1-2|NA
TGTGCCAGCAGCTTAGAGTGGGCTTTAGCTAACTATGGCTACACCTTC
CASSLEWALANYGYTF
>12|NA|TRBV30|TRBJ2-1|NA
TGTGCCTGGACTCCCGGAGGCGGTGAGCAGTTCTTC
CAWTPGGGEQFF
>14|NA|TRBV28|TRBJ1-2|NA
TGTGCCAGCAGTTTATCGGGACGTTACTATGGCTACACCTTC
CASSLSGRYYGYTF
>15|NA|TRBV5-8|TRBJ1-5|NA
TGTGCCAGCAGCGTGGGACAATCTGTGGCTCAGCCCCAGCATTTT
CASSVGQSVAQPQHF